Detailed here is one T cell receptor (beta chain). Ten or more counts support this clonotype. The antigen this receptor binds is unknown. Base qualities are missing; no much larger clone stands one base away. Libraries came from PCR. Data came from an Illumina HiSeq 2500. TCR libraries were prepared with molecular barcoding, using unique molecular identifiers to normalize TCRbeta repertoire quantification. In-frame beta chains were kept once TCRdb had trimmed the public reads at Q25 with fastp and called clones with MiXCR. CDR3 protein duplicates are merged, each entry listing the most common genes and DNA. The sample profile shows 380,000 or so distinct CDR3 sequences; about an eighth of them were found once. Clones ranked in the top ten supply about 4% of the sample. These data belong to a study of T-cell reconstitution after alpha-beta-depleted transplantation in children (dated by TCRdb to 2016 to 2017). Looking at the study overall: Using TCR repertoire profiling, the study followed T-cell immune reconstitution in a quantitative way in children after TCRalphabeta/CD19-depleted allogeneic hematopoietic cell transplantation.

Relative to germline, V is 0 bases shorter and J is 8 bases shorter, with 11 bases between their ends. Via the germline V gene, CDR1 is SGHRS and CDR2 YFSETQ. The CDR3 starts with the cysteine, ends with the phenylalanine, and has 13 residues. CDR3 DNA only is kept here, 39 bases in frame from base 1. This TCR was recovered from a human donor who donated a stem cell graft to a child with Fanconi anemia. The sample here was PBMCs, taken from the stem cell graft. The chain uses TRBV5-1 and TRBJ1-2; the D gene assignment is ambiguous. CDR3 reads: CASSLELAGGYTF. At the DNA level, the sequence is TGCGCCAGCAGCTTGGAATTGGCGGGAGGCTACACCTTC. Reference TRBV5-1 and TRBJ1-2 genes cover what lies past the CDR3, so the full variable domain is KAGVTQTPRYLIKTRGQQVTLSCSPISGHRSVSWYQQTPGQGLQFLFEYFSETQRNKGNFPGRFSGRQFSNSRSEMNVSTLELGDSALYLCASSLELAGGYTFGSGTRLTVV.